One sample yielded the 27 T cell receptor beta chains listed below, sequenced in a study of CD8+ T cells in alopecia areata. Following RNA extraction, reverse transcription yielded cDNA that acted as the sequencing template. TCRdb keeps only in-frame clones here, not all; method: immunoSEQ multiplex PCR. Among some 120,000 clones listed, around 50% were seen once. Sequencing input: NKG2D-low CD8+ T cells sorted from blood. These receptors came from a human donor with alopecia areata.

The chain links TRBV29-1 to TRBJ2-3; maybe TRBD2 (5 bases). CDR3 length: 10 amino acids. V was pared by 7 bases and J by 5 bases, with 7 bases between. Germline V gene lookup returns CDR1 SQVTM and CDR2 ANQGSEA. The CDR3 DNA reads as TGCAGCGCGGAGGAAGATACGCAGTATTTT. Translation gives CSAEEDTQYF.

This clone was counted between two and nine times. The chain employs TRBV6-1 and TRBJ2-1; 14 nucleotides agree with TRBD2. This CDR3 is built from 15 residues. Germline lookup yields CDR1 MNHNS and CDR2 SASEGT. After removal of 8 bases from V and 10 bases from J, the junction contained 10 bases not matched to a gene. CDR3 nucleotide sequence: TGTGCCAGCGCGGTCGGGACTAGCGGGAGCTACGAGCAGTTCTTC. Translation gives CASAVGTSGSYEQFF.

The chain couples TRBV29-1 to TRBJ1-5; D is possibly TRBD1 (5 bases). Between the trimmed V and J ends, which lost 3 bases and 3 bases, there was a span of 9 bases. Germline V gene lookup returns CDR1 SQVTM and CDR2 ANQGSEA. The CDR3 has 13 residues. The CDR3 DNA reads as TGCAGCGTTGATCAGGGCCTCAATCAGCCCCAGCATTTT. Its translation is CSVDQGLNQPQHF.

Here the CDR3 DNA reads TGCAGCGTTCCAAGCCCGGACATTAGCTTTGAGCAGTTCTTC. Its protein product is CSVPSPDISFEQFF. The V and J genes are TRBV29-1 and TRBJ2-1; D possibly corresponds to TRBD1 (5 bases). V was pared by 5 bases and J by 9 bases, with 20 bases between. CDR3 size: 14 residues. Germline CDR1 reads SQVTM; CDR2 reads ANQGSEA.

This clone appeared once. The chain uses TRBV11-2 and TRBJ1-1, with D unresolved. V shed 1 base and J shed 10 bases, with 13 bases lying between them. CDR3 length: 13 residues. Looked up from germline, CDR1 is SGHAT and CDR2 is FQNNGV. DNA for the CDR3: TGTGCCAGCAGCTTAGTTTCAGGTGGAATAGCTTTCTTT. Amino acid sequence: CASSLVSGGIAFF.

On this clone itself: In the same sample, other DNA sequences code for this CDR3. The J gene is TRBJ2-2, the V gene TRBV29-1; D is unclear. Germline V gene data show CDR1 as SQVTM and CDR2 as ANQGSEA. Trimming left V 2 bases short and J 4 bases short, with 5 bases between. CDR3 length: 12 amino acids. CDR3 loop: CSVELGTGELFF. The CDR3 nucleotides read TGCAGCGTTGAACTGGGCACCGGGGAGCTGTTTTTT.

CDR3 DNA sequence: TGCGCCAGCAGCTTGAAGGGACAGGGGTACGAGCAGTACTTC. This gives the protein CASSLKGQGYEQYF. The rearrangement joins TRBV5-1 to TRBJ2-7; TRBD1 matches 10 bases. Germline V gene sequence: CDR1 SGHRS, CDR2 YFSETQ. J was trimmed by 4 bases and V by 1 base; bases with no gene match: 2. The CDR3 spans 14 residues.

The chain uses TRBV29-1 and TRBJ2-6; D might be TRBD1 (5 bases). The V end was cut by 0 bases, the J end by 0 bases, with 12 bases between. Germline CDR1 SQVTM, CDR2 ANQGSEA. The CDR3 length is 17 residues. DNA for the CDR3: TGCAGCGTTGAAGAGGGGCGGCCCACCTCTGGGGCCAACGTCCTGACTTTC. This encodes CSVEEGRPTSGANVLTF.

This CDR3 reads CSALGIYGYTF. CDR3 DNA: TGCAGCGCCTTAGGAATCTATGGCTACACCTTC. The chain recombines TRBV29-1 with TRBJ1-2; D ambiguous. Germline V gene data show CDR1 as SQVTM and CDR2 as ANQGSEA. Between the trimmed V and J ends, which lost 7 bases and 4 bases, there was a span of 10 bases. The CDR3 is 11 residues long.

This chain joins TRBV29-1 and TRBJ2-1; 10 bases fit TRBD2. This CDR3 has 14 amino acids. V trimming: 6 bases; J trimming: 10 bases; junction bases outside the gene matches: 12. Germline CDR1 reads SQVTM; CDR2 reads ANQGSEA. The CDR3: CSVPPPAGGQEQFF. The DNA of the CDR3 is TGCAGCGTGCCTCCCCCAGCGGGGGGGCAAGAGCAGTTCTTC.

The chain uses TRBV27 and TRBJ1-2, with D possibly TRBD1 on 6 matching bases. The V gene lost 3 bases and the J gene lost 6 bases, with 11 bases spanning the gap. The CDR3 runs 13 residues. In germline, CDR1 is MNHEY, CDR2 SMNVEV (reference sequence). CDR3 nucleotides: TGTGCCAGCAGTTTGGGGGGCGCGCATGGCTACACCTTC. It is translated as CASSLGGAHGYTF.

CDR3 protein: CASSPSGGAAETQYF. The CDR3 region has the DNA TGTGCCAGCAGCCCCTCCGGGGGGGCAGCAGAGACCCAGTACTTC. The chain recombines TRBV11-2 with TRBJ2-5; 8 bases line up with TRBD2. CDR1 and CDR2 from the germline V gene are SGHAT and FQNNGV. The CDR3 spans 15 residues. V shed 5 bases and J 4 bases; nucleotides not matched to a gene: 9.

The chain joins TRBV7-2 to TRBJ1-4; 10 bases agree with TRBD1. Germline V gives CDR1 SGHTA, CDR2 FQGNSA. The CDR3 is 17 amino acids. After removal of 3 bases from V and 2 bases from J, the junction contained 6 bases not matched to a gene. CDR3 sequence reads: CASSFNRDRGTNEKLFF. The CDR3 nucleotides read TGTGCCAGCAGCTTTAACCGGGACAGGGGCACTAATGAAAAACTGTTTTTT.

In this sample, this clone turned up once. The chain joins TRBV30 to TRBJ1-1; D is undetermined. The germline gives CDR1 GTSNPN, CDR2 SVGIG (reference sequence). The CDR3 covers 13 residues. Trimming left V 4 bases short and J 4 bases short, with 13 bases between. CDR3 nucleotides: TGTGCCTGGATTGAGGCGCAGAGCACTGAAGCTTTCTTT. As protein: CAWIEAQSTEAFF.

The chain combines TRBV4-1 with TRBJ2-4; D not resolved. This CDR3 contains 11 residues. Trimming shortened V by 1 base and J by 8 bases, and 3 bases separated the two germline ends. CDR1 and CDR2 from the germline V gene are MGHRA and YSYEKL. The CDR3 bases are TGCGCCAGCAGCCAAGGACACATTCAGTACTTC. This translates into CASSQGHIQYF.

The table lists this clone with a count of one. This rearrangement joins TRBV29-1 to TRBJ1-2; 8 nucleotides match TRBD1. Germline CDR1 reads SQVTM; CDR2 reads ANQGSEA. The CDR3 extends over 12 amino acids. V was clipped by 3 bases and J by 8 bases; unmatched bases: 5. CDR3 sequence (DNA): TGCAGCGTTGATGACAGGGGAGAAGGCTACACCTTC. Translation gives CSVDDRGEGYTF. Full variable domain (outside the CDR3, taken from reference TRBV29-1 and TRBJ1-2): SAVISQKPSRDICQRGTSLTIQCQVDSQVTMMFWYRQQPGQSLTLIATANQGSEATYESGFVIDKFPISRPNLTFSTLTVSNMSPEDSSIYLCSVDDRGEGYTFGSGTRLTVV.

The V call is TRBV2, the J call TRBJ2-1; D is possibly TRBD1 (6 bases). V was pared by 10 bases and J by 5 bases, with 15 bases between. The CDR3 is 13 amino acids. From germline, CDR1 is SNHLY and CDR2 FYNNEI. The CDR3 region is CAIQGESNNEQFF. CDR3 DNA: TGTGCCATACAGGGAGAGTCTAACAATGAGCAGTTCTTC. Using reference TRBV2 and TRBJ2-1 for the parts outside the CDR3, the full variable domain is EPEVTQTPSHQVTQMGQEVILRCVPISNHLYFYWYRQILGQKVEFLVSFYNNEISEKSEIFDDQFSVERPDGSNFTLKIRSTKLEDSAMYFCAIQGESNNEQFFGPGTRLTVL.

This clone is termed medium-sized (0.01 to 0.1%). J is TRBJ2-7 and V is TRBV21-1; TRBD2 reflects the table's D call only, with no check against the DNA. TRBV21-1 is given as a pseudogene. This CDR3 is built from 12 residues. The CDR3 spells CASSKGKAEQYF. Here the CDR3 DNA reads TGTGCCAGCAGCAAAGGTAAAGCCGAGCAGTACTTC.

This CDR3 reads CASGKEAGPQETQYF. The CDR3 coding sequence is TGTGCTAGTGGCAAGGAAGCGGGGCCGCAAGAGACCCAGTACTTC. V usage is TRBV12-5 and J usage is TRBJ2-5; 7 nucleotides match TRBD2. With 6 bases clipped from V and 2 bases from J, the junction kept 9 bases outside the gene matches. The CDR3 is 15 residues long. CDR1 and CDR2 from the germline V gene are LGHNT and FRNRAP.

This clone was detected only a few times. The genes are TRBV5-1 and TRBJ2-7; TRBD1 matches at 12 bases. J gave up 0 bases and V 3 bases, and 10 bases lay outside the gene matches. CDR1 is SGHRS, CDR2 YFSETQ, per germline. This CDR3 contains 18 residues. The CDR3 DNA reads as TGCGCCAGCAGCTGGGGGATCCCGGGACAGGGGGCCTCCTACGAGCAGTACTTC. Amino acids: CASSWGIPGQGASYEQYF.

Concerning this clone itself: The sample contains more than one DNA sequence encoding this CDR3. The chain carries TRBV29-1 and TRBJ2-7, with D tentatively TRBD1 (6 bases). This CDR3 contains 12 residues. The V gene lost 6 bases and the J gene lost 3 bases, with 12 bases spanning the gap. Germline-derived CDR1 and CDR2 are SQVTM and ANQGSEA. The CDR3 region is CSVGEGDYEQYF. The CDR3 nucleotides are TGCAGCGTCGGCGAGGGGGACTACGAGCAGTACTTC.

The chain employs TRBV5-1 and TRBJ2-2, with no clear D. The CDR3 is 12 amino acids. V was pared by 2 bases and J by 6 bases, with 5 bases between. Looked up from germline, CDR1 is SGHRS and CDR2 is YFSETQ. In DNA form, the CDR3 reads TGCGCCAGCAGCTTCAGTGCCGGGGAGCTGTTTTTT. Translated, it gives CASSFSAGELFF.

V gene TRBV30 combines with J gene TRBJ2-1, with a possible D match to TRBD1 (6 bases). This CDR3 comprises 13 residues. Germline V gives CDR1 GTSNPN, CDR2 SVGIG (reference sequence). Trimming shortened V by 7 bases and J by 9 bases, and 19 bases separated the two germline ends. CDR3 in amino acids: CASTSTGSGEQFF. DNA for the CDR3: TGTGCCTCTACCTCTACAGGGTCCGGTGAGCAGTTCTTC.

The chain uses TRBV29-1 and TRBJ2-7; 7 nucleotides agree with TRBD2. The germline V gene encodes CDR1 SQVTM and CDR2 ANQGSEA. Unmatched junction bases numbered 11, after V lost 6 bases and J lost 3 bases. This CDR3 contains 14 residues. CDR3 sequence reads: CSVDGASGRYEQYF. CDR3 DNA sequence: TGCAGCGTGGATGGGGCTAGCGGTCGCTACGAGCAGTACTTC.

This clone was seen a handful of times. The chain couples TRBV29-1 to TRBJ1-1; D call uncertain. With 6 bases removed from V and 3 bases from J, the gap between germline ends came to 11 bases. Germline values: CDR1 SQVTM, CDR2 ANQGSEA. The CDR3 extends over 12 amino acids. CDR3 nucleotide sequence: TGCAGCGTACTCGCGGTCGACACTGAAGCTTTCTTT. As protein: CSVLAVDTEAFF.

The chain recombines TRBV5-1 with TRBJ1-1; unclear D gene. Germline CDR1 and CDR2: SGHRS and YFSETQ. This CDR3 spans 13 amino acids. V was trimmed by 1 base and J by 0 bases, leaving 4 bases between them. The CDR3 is CASSLTLNTEAFF. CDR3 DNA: TGCGCCAGCAGCTTGACGCTGAACACTGAAGCTTTCTTT.

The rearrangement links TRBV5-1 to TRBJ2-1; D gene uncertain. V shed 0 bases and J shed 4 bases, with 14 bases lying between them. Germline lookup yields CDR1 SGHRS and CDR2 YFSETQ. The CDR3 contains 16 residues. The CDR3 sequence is CASSLGVEIQYNEQFF. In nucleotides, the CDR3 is TGCGCCAGCAGCTTGGGGGTGGAAATTCAGTACAATGAGCAGTTCTTC. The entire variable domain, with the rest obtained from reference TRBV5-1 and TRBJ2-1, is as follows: KAGVTQTPRYLIKTRGQQVTLSCSPISGHRSVSWYQQTPGQGLQFLFEYFSETQRNKGNFPGRFSGRQFSNSRSEMNVSTLELGDSALYLCASSLGVEIQYNEQFFGPGTRLTVL.